A selection of T cell receptor beta chains follows, all from one sample in a study of spatial heterogeneity in lung cancer. MiXCR, applied by TCRdb to the 5' RACE reads, yields one record per CDR3 protein. The sample carries about 85,000 distinct CDR3 sequences, about 20% recorded once. This material consisted of PBMCs, taken at surgery. The receptors shown here come from a male donor with early-stage non-small cell lung cancer. CDR3s include the opening cysteine and the closing phenylalanine or tryptophan. A D gene is named only where the DNA matches it firmly. Size tells how often a clone was seen (once, few, many) or the class of an expanded clone, and some rows leave it out.

>TRBJ1-2|few|NA|TRBV19
CASSSFQATFYGYTF
>TRBJ2-3|few|NA|TRBV21-1
CASSKGASGGPRTDTQYF
>TRBJ2-7|NA|NA|TRBV7-6
CASSSRAYEQYF
>TRBJ1-1|NA|NA|TRBV9
CASSVGGYTEAFF
>TRBJ2-1|many|TRBD2|TRBV10-3
CAISVDPGGDNEQFF
>TRBJ2-5|many|TRBD1|TRBV29-1
CSADEGAQETQYF
>TRBJ2-3|NA|NA|TRBV5-1
CASSARAAVISSTDTQYF
>TRBJ2-3|NA|TRBD1|TRBV11-1
CASSLGPGQATDTQYF
>TRBJ1-2|NA|TRBD1|TRBV28
CASRLTGGYYGYTF
>TRBJ2-1|few|TRBD1|TRBV5-1
CASSSRDRGYNEQFF
>TRBJ2-3|NA|NA|TRBV27
CASSLTGTPRTDTQYF
>TRBJ2-7|NA|NA|TRBV12-3/TRBV12-4
CASSLTTFTYEQYF
>TRBJ2-5|NA|NA|TRBV6-2/TRBV6-3
CASSYSIGGGTDQETQYF
>TRBJ1-2|few|NA|TRBV7-9
CASSPGIGGYGYTF
>TRBJ2-7|many|TRBD1|TRBV29-1
CSVDSDRGKYEQYF
>TRBJ2-2|many|NA|TRBV12-3/TRBV12-4
CASTPRGRGWRTGELFF
>TRBJ1-6|NA|TRBD1|TRBV6-6
CASTLTGTGGNSALHF
>TRBJ1-2|NA|NA|TRBV28
CASTLQGANYGYTF
>TRBJ2-3|few|TRBD2|TRBV7-2
CASSRGAGGRTDTQYF
>TRBJ1-2|NA|TRBD1|TRBV24-1
CATGDREEGYTF